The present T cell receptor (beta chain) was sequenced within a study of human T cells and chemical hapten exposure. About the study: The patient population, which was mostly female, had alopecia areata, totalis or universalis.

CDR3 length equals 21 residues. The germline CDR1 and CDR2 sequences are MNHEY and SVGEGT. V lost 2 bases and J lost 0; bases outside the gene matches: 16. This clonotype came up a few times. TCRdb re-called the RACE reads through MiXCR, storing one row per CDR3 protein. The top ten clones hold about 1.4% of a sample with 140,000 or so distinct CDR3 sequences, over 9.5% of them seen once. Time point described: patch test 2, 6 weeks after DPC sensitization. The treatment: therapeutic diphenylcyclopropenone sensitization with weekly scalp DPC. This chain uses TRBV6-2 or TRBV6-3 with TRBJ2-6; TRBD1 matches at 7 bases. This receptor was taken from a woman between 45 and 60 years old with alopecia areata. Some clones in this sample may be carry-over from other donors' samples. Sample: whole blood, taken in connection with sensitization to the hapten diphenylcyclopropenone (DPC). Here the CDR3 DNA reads TGTGCCAGCAGTTACCCCCCCGGGACAGCCAACTCCGGCTCTGGGGCCAACGTCCTGACTTTC. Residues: CASSYPPGTANSGSGANVLTF.